The 27 T cell receptor beta chains reported below all come from one sample, sequenced in a study of control samples from healthy donors and cancer patients. Profiling relied on immunoSEQ multiplex PCR, and the TCRdb table lists in-frame clones only, not all of them. The sample has tens of thousands of clones; roughly 87% are singletons. Sequencing used blood. Every receptor here comes from a woman aged 50 to 60 in good health.

The chain recombines TRBV5-5 with TRBJ2-2, with D hard to call. Trimming removed 1 base at V and 1 base at J, with 8 bases between. The CDR3 contains 15 residues. The germline gives CDR1 SGHKS, CDR2 YYEKEE (reference sequence). The CDR3 DNA reads as TGTGCCAGCAGCTTGAAAGGGTTGAACACCGGGGAGCTGTTTTTT. Protein sequence: CASSLKGLNTGELFF. Filled out from reference TRBV5-5 and TRBJ2-2, the complete variable domain reads DAGVTQSPTHLIKTRGQQVTLRCSPISGHKSVSWYQQVLGQGPQFIFQYYEKEERGRGNFPDRFSARQFPNYSSELNVNALLLGDSALYLCASSLKGLNTGELFFGEGSRLTVL.

The chain uses TRBV2 and TRBJ2-2; TRBD2 matches 9 bases. Germline loops: CDR1 SNHLY, CDR2 FYNNEI. Trimming at V came to 8 bases and at J to 1 base, leaving 8 bases not matched to a gene. The CDR3 runs 16 residues. CDR3 sequence reads: CASGRIAGVNTGELFF. CDR3 DNA: TGTGCCAGCGGAAGAATAGCGGGAGTGAACACCGGGGAGCTGTTTTTT. Full variable domain (rest looked up from reference TRBV2 and TRBJ2-2): EPEVTQTPSHQVTQMGQEVILRCVPISNHLYFYWYRQILGQKVEFLVSFYNNEISEKSEIFDDQFSVERPDGSNFTLKIRSTKLEDSAMYFCASGRIAGVNTGELFFGEGSRLTVL.

A few counts support this clone. This chain uses TRBV27 with TRBJ1-4, with D perhaps matching TRBD1 (5 bases). This CDR3 spans 14 amino acids. V shed 6 bases and J shed 4 bases, with 12 bases lying between them. CDR1 is MNHEY and CDR2 is SMNVEV in the germline V gene (reference sequence). CDR3 amino acids: CASRLEGLNEKLFF. CDR3 DNA sequence: TGTGCCAGCAGGCTCGAGGGACTTAATGAAAAACTGTTTTTT. The whole variable domain, filled in from reference TRBV27 and TRBJ1-4, reads EAQVTQNPRYLITVTGKKLTVTCSQNMNHEYMSWYRQDPGLGLRQIYYSMNVEVTDKGDVPEGYKVSRKEKRNFPLILESPSPNQTSLYFCASRLEGLNEKLFFGSGTQLSVL.

The genes are TRBV28 and TRBJ2-1; D remains ambiguous. Per germline, CDR1 MDHEN and CDR2 SYDVKM. The CDR3 has 12 amino acids. The V end was cut by 7 bases, the J end by 3 bases, with 7 bases between. The CDR3 region is CASTLDYNEQFF. In nucleotides, the CDR3 is TGTGCCAGCACCCTGGACTACAATGAGCAGTTCTTC. Filled out from reference TRBV28 and TRBJ2-1, the complete variable domain reads DVKVTQSSRYLVKRTGEKVFLECVQDMDHENMFWYRQDPGLGLRLIYFSYDVKMKEKGDIPEGYSVSREKKERFSLILESASTNQTSMYLCASTLDYNEQFFGPGTRLTVL.

This chain uses TRBV27 with TRBJ2-2; D is uncertain. Trimming removed 6 bases from V and 10 bases from J, with 9 bases in between. The length of the CDR3 is 11 residues. CDR1 MNHEY and CDR2 SMNVEV come from the germline V gene (reference sequence). CDR3 loop: CASRRPPELFF. CDR3 nucleotide sequence: TGTGCCAGCAGACGGCCGCCGGAGCTGTTTTTT.

V usage is TRBV7-6 and J usage is TRBJ2-5, with TRBD1 identical over 8 bases. This CDR3 contains 15 residues. CDR1 is SGHVS, CDR2 FNYEAQ, per germline. J lost 2 bases, V lost 4 bases, and 6 bases had no gene match. CDR3 DNA sequence: TGTGCCAGCAGCTCCCGCCGGACAGGGCAAGAGACCCAGTACTTC. This translates into CASSSRRTGQETQYF.

The J gene is TRBJ2-1, the V gene TRBV7-6; 7 positions match TRBD1. Germline values: CDR1 SGHVS, CDR2 FNYEAQ. The CDR3 runs 15 residues. Trimming removed 1 base from V and 4 bases from J; junction bases left unmatched: 4. The chain's CDR3 is CASSLEGAGYNEQFF. CDR3 sequence (DNA): TGTGCCAGCAGCTTAGAGGGGGCTGGGTACAATGAGCAGTTCTTC.

V gene TRBV9 combines with J gene TRBJ2-5, with a tentative D call TRBD2 (5 bases). Per the germline V gene, CDR1 is SGDLS and CDR2 is YYNGEE. The CDR3 covers 14 residues. V was trimmed by 2 bases and J by 2 bases, leaving 10 bases between them. The CDR3 reads CASSVTDWQETQYF. The CDR3 DNA reads as TGTGCCAGCAGCGTTACGGACTGGCAAGAGACCCAGTACTTC.

The chain employs TRBV6-5 and TRBJ2-5; D call uncertain. Trimming left V 7 bases short and J 5 bases short, with 14 bases between. CDR3 length: 13 residues. Germline CDR1 MNHEY, CDR2 SVGAGI. The chain's CDR3 is CASTPLSRETQYF. CDR3 nucleotide sequence: TGTGCCAGCACCCCATTAAGTCGGGAGACCCAGTACTTC.

The chain has TRBV27 and TRBJ2-2; D not resolved. Per germline, CDR1 MNHEY and CDR2 SMNVEV (reference sequence). The CDR3 spans 15 residues. V gave up 5 bases and J gave up 1 base, with 11 bases separating them. The CDR3 reads CASSHSTVNTGELFF. The CDR3 DNA follows: TGTGCCAGCAGTCACTCGACGGTGAACACCGGGGAGCTGTTTTTT.

This chain uses TRBV28 with TRBJ2-7; maybe TRBD2 (6 bases). Germline-derived CDR1 and CDR2 are MDHEN and SYDVKM. The ends were cut back, 3 bases at V and 0 bases at J, with 15 bases in the middle. This CDR3 comprises 16 residues. The CDR3 bases are TGTGCCAGCAGTTTGACCGGGACTCTTAGCTCCTACGAGCAGTACTTC. Translated, it gives CASSLTGTLSSYEQYF.

The gene calls are TRBV6-4 and TRBJ1-2, with 8 bases fitting TRBD1. Germline loops: CDR1 MRHNA, CDR2 SNTAGT. This CDR3 contains 20 residues. The trim removed 6 bases at V and 0 bases at J, leaving 21 bases unmatched. The CDR3 is CASRVLLPGQELPTNYGYTF. The DNA of the CDR3 is TGTGCCAGCAGAGTATTACTGCCGGGACAGGAGCTTCCTACTAACTATGGCTACACCTTC.

The rearrangement joins TRBV10-1 to TRBJ2-2; D is undetermined. Germline V CDR1 and CDR2: WNHNN, SYGVQD (reference sequence). CDR3 length: 11 amino acids. V was cut by 7 bases and J by 6 bases, with 6 bases left in between. CDR3 protein: CASKIAGELFF. CDR3 sequence (DNA): TGCGCCAGCAAGATAGCCGGGGAGCTGTTTTTT.

The J gene is TRBJ1-2, the V gene TRBV19; D unresolved. The germline V gene has CDR1 LNHDA and CDR2 SQIVND (reference sequence). CDR3 length: 13 residues. V lost 0 bases to trimming and J lost 5 bases, with 7 bases between them. DNA for the CDR3: TGTGCCAGTAGTATAGATCTGAGTTATGGCTACACCTTC. Protein: CASSIDLSYGYTF.

This clone was detected a few times. The chain uses TRBV6-5 and TRBJ1-2, with D maybe TRBD1 (5 bases). V lost 7 bases and J 2 bases, leaving 17 bases between the germline ends. Germline V gene data show CDR1 as MNHEY and CDR2 as SVGAGI. CDR3 size: 15 residues. The CDR3 bases are TGTGCCAGCATTGGCGCCGGGACGGTGAACTATGGCTACACCTTC. This translates into CASIGAGTVNYGYTF.

The chain links TRBV6-5 to TRBJ1-5; perhaps TRBD1 as D (5 bases). This CDR3 is 14 amino acids long. V lost 7 bases and J 1 base, leaving 11 bases between the germline ends. Germline values: CDR1 MNHEY, CDR2 SVGAGI. The CDR3 nucleotides are TGTGCCAGCATAAGAGGGGCGAGCAATCAGCCCCAGCATTTT. Translating it yields CASIRGASNQPQHF.

This chain connects TRBV5-1 to TRBJ2-1; possible D gene TRBD2, 5 bases. Germline V gene lookup returns CDR1 SGHRS and CDR2 YFSETQ. The CDR3 runs to 15 residues. The V gene lost 4 bases and the J gene lost 6 bases, with 17 bases spanning the gap. CDR3 sequence (DNA): TGCGCCAGCAGCCTACTTAGCGTCGGGCCCAATGAGCAGTTCTTC. It codes for CASSLLSVGPNEQFF. Using reference TRBV5-1 and TRBJ2-1 for the parts outside the CDR3, the full variable domain is KAGVTQTPRYLIKTRGQQVTLSCSPISGHRSVSWYQQTPGQGLQFLFEYFSETQRNKGNFPGRFSGRQFSNSRSEMNVSTLELGDSALYLCASSLLSVGPNEQFFGPGTRLTVL.

V is TRBV7-3 and J is TRBJ2-1, with 9 positions matching TRBD2. V was pared by 1 base and J by 1 base, with 8 bases of the junction left unmatched. The CDR3 sequence is 18 residues long. Germline V CDR1 and CDR2: SGHTA, FQGTGA. This CDR3 is CASSLIGAGGKSYNEQFF. The CDR3 nucleotides are TGTGCCAGCAGCTTAATAGGGGCGGGAGGGAAGTCCTACAATGAGCAGTTCTTC.

The chain couples TRBV2 to TRBJ1-6; TRBD1 matches 8 bases. With V trimmed by 7 bases and J by 9 bases, 11 bases remained unmatched. The CDR3 loop spans 15 amino acids. Germline V CDR1 and CDR2: SNHLY, FYNNEI. CDR3 sequence: CASNGQGGLGSPLHF. CDR3 nucleotides: TGTGCCAGCAACGGACAGGGCGGCTTAGGTTCACCCCTCCACTTT.

The chain joins TRBV27 to TRBJ2-3, with 7 positions matching TRBD2. V lost 4 bases to trimming and J lost 1 base; unmatched junction nucleotides: 14. This CDR3 is 18 amino acids long. Germline V lookup: CDR1 MNHEY, CDR2 SMNVEV (reference sequence). The CDR3 sequence is CASSSVAGLAVRTDTQYF. The CDR3 DNA reads as TGTGCCAGCAGTTCTGTAGCAGGGCTAGCGGTTCGCACAGATACGCAGTATTTT.

V usage is TRBV6-5 and J usage is TRBJ2-2; TRBD1 is a possible D gene (5 bases). This CDR3 contains 14 residues. Germline V gene lookup returns CDR1 MNHEY and CDR2 SVGAGI. V lost 5 bases and J lost 1, with 8 bases in between. The CDR3 DNA follows: TGTGCCAGCAGTCGACAGAAGAACACCGGGGAGCTGTTTTTT. Protein product: CASSRQKNTGELFF.

This clone was detected once. The chain uses TRBV7-2 and TRBJ1-1, with unresolved D. Trimming stripped 2 bases from V and 4 bases from J, with 5 bases between. Germline V gene lookup returns CDR1 SGHTA and CDR2 FQGNSA. The CDR3 is 12 residues long. CDR3 residues: CASSLMVTEAFF. Here the CDR3 DNA reads TGTGCCAGCAGCTTAATGGTCACTGAAGCTTTCTTT.

This chain uses TRBV7-2 with TRBJ2-1, with D unclear. Germline values: CDR1 SGHTA, CDR2 FQGNSA. The CDR3 covers 12 residues. V was trimmed by 8 bases and J by 7 bases, leaving 12 bases between them. The CDR3 sequence: CASAPGINEQFF. The CDR3 coding sequence is TGTGCCAGCGCTCCTGGAATTAATGAGCAGTTCTTC.

A single count supports this clone. The rearrangement joins TRBV29-1 to TRBJ1-1; D call uncertain. CDR1 and CDR2 (germline): SQVTM, ANQGSEA. The length of the CDR3 is 10 residues. V was clipped by 6 bases and J by 7 bases, with 9 bases between them. This chain's CDR3 is CSVSNIEAFF. CDR3 DNA: TGCAGCGTCTCCAATATTGAAGCTTTCTTT.

This chain connects TRBV19 to TRBJ1-4, with a tentative D call TRBD1 (5 bases). Germline CDR1 and CDR2: LNHDA and SQIVND (reference sequence). Trimming pared 5 bases from V and 4 bases from J, leaving 17 bases between. This CDR3 spans 16 amino acids. CDR3 protein: CASSLRFGQGNEKLFF. The CDR3 DNA follows: TGTGCCAGTAGTCTTCGGTTCGGTCAGGGTAATGAAAAACTGTTTTTT.

The chain uses TRBV6-6 and TRBJ1-1; D might be TRBD1 (5 bases). The germline gives CDR1 MNHNY, CDR2 SVGAGI (reference sequence). This CDR3 is built from 14 residues. Between the trimmed V and J ends, which lost 2 bases and 1 base, there was a span of 8 bases. As DNA, the CDR3 is TGTGCCAGCAGTTACAGGGGCTCGAACACTGAAGCTTTCTTT. As protein: CASSYRGSNTEAFF.

The chain links TRBV12-3 or TRBV12-4 to TRBJ2-7, with D possibly TRBD1 on 5 matching bases. CDR3 length: 13 amino acids. Trimming cost V 1 base and J 6 bases, with 10 bases left between them. The CDR3 reads CASSLEQVGEQYF. Here the CDR3 DNA reads TGTGCCAGCAGTTTAGAACAGGTGGGCGAGCAGTACTTC.